This is a list of T cell receptor beta chains from one sample in a study of blood T cell repertoires in COVID-19. The repertoire was sequenced with immunoSEQ multiplex PCR; TCRdb's copy has only in-frame clones and lacks some. The sample carries about 240,000 clones, about 82% recorded once. The sample comprised peripheral blood. The receptors derive from a man older than 75 with acute or convalescent COVID-19. Each CDR3 is given with its conserved first and last residue. The D gene is left open where the match is weak. The listing skips clone size in some rows; elsewhere it reads once, few, many or a size class.

v_gene	j_gene	abundance	d_gene	CDR3aa	CDR3nt
TRBV28	TRBJ1-2	-	TRBD1	CASSLTGSSYGYTF	TGTGCCAGCAGTTTGACAGGGAGCAGCTATGGCTACACCTTC
TRBV7-9	TRBJ2-7	-	TRBD1	CASSLGDRGNERYF	TGTGCCAGCAGCTTAGGAGACAGGGGAAACGAGCGGTACTTC
TRBV24-1	TRBJ2-7	few	-	CATSGGTISYEQYF	TGTGCCACCAGTGGAGGTACCATCTCCTACGAGCAGTACTTC
TRBV5-5	TRBJ1-1	-	TRBD1	CASSQRQGSTEAFF	TGTGCCAGCAGCCAACGACAGGGGTCCACTGAAGCTTTCTTT
TRBV28	TRBJ2-7	-	-	CASTLGVSYEQYF	TGTGCCAGCACCCTCGGGGTTTCCTACGAGCAGTACTTC
TRBV10-3	TRBJ2-2	-	TRBD1	CAISVTGSGELFF	TGTGCCATCAGTGTGACAGGGTCCGGGGAGCTGTTTTTT
TRBV18	TRBJ1-1	-	TRBD1	CASSPRQGTNTEAFF	TGTGCCAGCTCACCACGACAGGGGACCAACACTGAAGCTTTCTTT
TRBV5-1	TRBJ1-6	-	TRBD1	CASSRTGDGSPLHF	TGCGCCAGCAGCAGGACAGGGGATGGGTCACCCCTCCACTTT
TRBV27	TRBJ1-2	-	-	CASHRGEGRGGYTF	TGTGCCAGCCATAGGGGGGAGGGAAGGGGTGGCTACACCTTC
TRBV7-2	TRBJ1-5	-	-	CASSLYSSNQPQHF	TGTGCCAGCAGCTTATACAGTTCCAATCAGCCCCAGCATTTT
TRBV19	TRBJ2-3	-	-	CASSIEGRAARRPDTQYF	TGTGCCAGTAGTATAGAGGGGAGAGCGGCTAGAAGGCCAGATACGCAGTATTTT
TRBV6-2/TRBV6-3	TRBJ1-5	once	-	CASSYLVSNQPQHF	TGTGCCAGCAGTTACCTCGTTAGCAATCAGCCCCAGCATTTT
TRBV5-1	TRBJ2-1	-	TRBD2	CASSEGLAGVGYDNEQFF	TGCGCCAGCAGCGAGGGACTAGCGGGGGTTGGTTATGACAATGAGCAGTTCTTC
TRBV11-2	TRBJ2-2	-	-	CASSLGPGKNTGELFF	TGTGCCAGCAGCTTAGGACCCGGGAAGAACACCGGGGAGCTGTTTTTT
TRBV18	TRBJ1-4	few	TRBD1	CASSSLQGVVEKLFF	TGTGCCAGCTCATCCCTACAGGGGGTCGTTGAAAAACTGTTTTTT
TRBV5-5	TRBJ1-1	-	-	CASSLGGLNTEAFF	TGTGCCAGCAGCTTGGGCGGCCTGAACACTGAAGCTTTCTTT
TRBV4-1	TRBJ1-5	-	TRBD1	CASSQEGRGLDQPQHF	TGCGCCAGCAGCCAAGAAGGCAGGGGGCTGGATCAGCCCCAGCATTTT
TRBV27	TRBJ2-7	-	TRBD2	CASSFSGLAGFAAEQYF	TGTGCCAGCAGTTTCTCGGGACTAGCGGGGTTCGCAGCCGAGCAGTACTTC
TRBV20-1	TRBJ2-2	-	-	CSASAGGLIPGELFF	TGCAGTGCTAGTGCCGGGGGACTTATCCCCGGGGAGCTGTTTTTT
TRBV5-1	TRBJ1-4	-	-	CASSRRGTTNEKLFF	TGCGCCAGCAGCCGCAGGGGAACAACTAATGAAAAACTGTTTTTT
TRBV6-6	TRBJ2-7	-	-	CASSYAVTVYEQYF	TGTGCCAGCAGTTACGCCGTGACAGTCTACGAGCAGTACTTC
TRBV18	TRBJ1-5	-	-	CASSLNYDQPQHF	TGTGCCAGCTCTCTAAACTACGATCAGCCCCAGCATTTT
TRBV3-1/TRBV3-2	TRBJ2-7	-	TRBD1	CASSHPLGTGGAYLYF	TGTGCCAGCAGCCATCCGCTCGGGACAGGGGGGGCCTATTTGTACTTC
TRBV15	TRBJ1-4	-	TRBD1	CATSRGAGGDEKLFF	TGTGCCACCAGCAGAGGGGCAGGGGGTGATGAAAAACTGTTTTTT
TRBV28	TRBJ1-4	-	-	CASSLGGTNEKLFF	TGTGCCAGCAGTTTGGGGGGGACTAATGAAAAACTGTTTTTT
TRBV24-1	TRBJ2-1	-	-	CATTEGFEQFF	TGTGCCACCACGGAGGGGTTTGAGCAGTTCTTC
TRBV5-1	TRBJ2-5	-	-	CASSDTPRAQETQYF	TGCGCCAGCAGCGATACCCCAAGAGCCCAAGAGACCCAGTACTTC
TRBV9	TRBJ1-2	-	-	CASSVSRYGYTF	TGTGCCAGCAGCGTTAGTCGGTATGGCTACACCTTC
TRBV19	TRBJ1-5	-	-	CASSIEPGSNQPQHF	TGTGCCAGTAGTATAGAACCGGGAAGCAATCAGCCCCAGCATTTT
TRBV4-1	TRBJ2-3	-	TRBD2	CASSQVGAGGRSDTQYF	TGCGCCAGCAGCCAGGTGGGAGCGGGGGGGCGCTCAGATACGCAGTATTTT
TRBV21-1	TRBJ2-2	-	-	CASSPPRLAGGGTGELFF	TGTGCCAGCAGCCCCCCCCGACTAGCGGGAGGGGGGACCGGGGAGCTGTTTTTT
TRBV5-1	TRBJ1-5	few	-	CASSLEGSNQPQHF	TGCGCCAGCAGCTTAGAGGGTAGCAATCAGCCCCAGCATTTT
TRBV10-3	TRBJ1-1	-	TRBD1	CAISDGTGSGAEAFF	TGTGCCATCAGTGACGGGACAGGGTCGGGGGCTGAAGCTTTCTTT
TRBV3-1/TRBV3-2	TRBJ1-1	-	-	CASSQGGGVTEAFF	TGTGCCAGCAGCCAAGGCGGGGGCGTTACTGAAGCTTTCTTT
TRBV6-5	TRBJ1-1	-	-	CASTSTVNTEAFF	TGTGCCAGCACGTCGACAGTGAACACTGAAGCTTTCTTT
TRBV28	TRBJ2-1	-	TRBD2	CASSPSGAGSGEQFF	TGTGCCAGCAGTCCAAGCGGGGCGGGTTCGGGTGAGCAGTTCTTC
TRBV19	TRBJ1-5	-	-	CASRNTGMGNQPQHF	TGTGCCAGTAGGAACACAGGGATGGGCAATCAGCCCCAGCATTTT
TRBV3-1/TRBV3-2	TRBJ1-1	-	-	CASSQEFVAFF	TGTGCCAGCAGCCAAGAATTCGTCGCTTTCTTT
TRBV14	TRBJ2-1	-	TRBD2	CASSQPRLAGLYNEQFF	TGTGCCAGCAGCCAACCCCGACTAGCGGGGTTGTACAATGAGCAGTTCTTC
TRBV18	TRBJ1-6	once	-	CASSPPGGLNSPLHF	TGTGCCAGCTCACCACCGGGAGGGTTGAATTCACCCCTCCACTTT
TRBV10-3	TRBJ2-1	few	-	CAITPRSGDEQFF	TGTGCCATCACCCCACGGTCCGGGGATGAGCAGTTCTTC
TRBV28	TRBJ2-5	few	TRBD2	CASSLAGGPETQYF	TGTGCCAGCAGTTTAGCGGGAGGCCCAGAGACCCAGTACTTC
TRBV19	TRBJ1-1	-	TRBD1	CASSITGGAGTEAFF	TGTGCCAGTAGTATAACAGGGGGCGCGGGGACTGAAGCTTTCTTT
TRBV19	TRBJ1-5	-	TRBD1	CASSLGQGPRNF	TGTGCCAGTAGTCTTGGACAGGGGCCCCGCAATTTT
TRBV5-8	TRBJ1-5	few	TRBD1	CASSYRGRDHQPQHF	TGTGCCAGCAGCTACAGGGGGCGCGATCATCAGCCCCAGCATTTT
TRBV10-3	TRBJ1-1	-	TRBD1	CAIRTRQGMNTEAFF	TGTGCCATCAGAACACGACAGGGGATGAACACTGAAGCTTTCTTT
TRBV9	TRBJ2-1	-	-	CASSVGSFSYNEQFF	TGTGCCAGCAGCGTAGGGAGTTTCTCCTACAATGAGCAGTTCTTC
TRBV19	TRBJ1-6	-	-	CASSIPGSSSPLHF	TGTGCCAGTAGTATCCCGGGTTCGAGTTCACCCCTCCACTTT
TRBV7-2	TRBJ1-4	-	TRBD1	CASSLKGAGEKLFF	TGTGCCAGCAGCTTAAAGGGGGCGGGAGAAAAACTGTTTTTT